This record looks at one T cell receptor beta chain sequence and its context. Its target is unknown. V lost 1 base and J lost 2, with 3 bases in between. The CDR3 runs 13 residues. The germline CDR1 and CDR2 sequences are MDHEN and SYDVKM. The data were taken from a study of T cell responses to AZD1222 COVID-19 vaccine. Sequencing used immunoSEQ multiplex PCR; TCRdb keeps in-frame clones, though not all of them. Here the sample spans about 120,000 clones, roughly 90% being singletons. Study-level results: Clonal diversity was possibly underestimated; the donors were predominantly white British and more often female. Once two AZD1222 doses were given, Spike-specific TCR breadth and depth went up. Unmutated regions of variants are reportedly targeted by nearly half of spike-specific TCRs. Scientists sampled the repertoires only once the peak T cell response had passed.

The chain employs TRBV28 and TRBJ2-4; D unresolved. Sample: peripheral blood, taken on day 0 of AZD1222 vaccination. The sequence derives from an adult in good health. The CDR3: CASSLSPKNIQYF. The CDR3 region has the DNA TGTGCCAGCAGTTTATCCCCCAAAAACATTCAGTACTTC.